This T cell receptor (beta chain) was sequenced for a study of CD8 T cells in ankylosing spondylitis (dated by TCRdb to between 2016 and 2019). With respect to the entire study: The study set out to find disease-linked TCR variants by profiling T cell receptor beta repertoires in ankylosing spondylitis patients and healthy donors. The whole study cohort included roughly 110 healthy donors and about two dozen ankylosing spondylitis patients. Peripheral blood was sampled, and synovial fluid was additionally collected from ankylosing spondylitis patients. What the authors observed across the whole study: According to the report, matched synovial fluid samples from ankylosing spondylitis patients were significantly enriched for the disease-linked clones. In peripheral blood, the disease-linked clones were found at relatively low frequencies and had a CD8+ phenotype. Some motif variants were previously reported in synovial fluid and blood of reactive arthritis patients, suggesting common disease-initiation mechanisms. Blood from ankylosing spondylitis patients appeared to be characterized by a TCR beta motif made up of several highly homologous amino acid variants.

These reads were obtained on an Illumina HiSeq 2500. TCR beta libraries were prepared by quantitative 5'-RACE with molecular barcodes. The authors' pipeline ran thus. A new computational method, built on a probabilistic model of VDJ rearrangement, was used to identify disease-linked TCR variants. TCRdb passed the public sequencing reads through fastp at Q25 and MiXCR, retaining productive beta sequences. One record per CDR3 amino acid sequence lists the most common genes and DNA. These V and J calls derive from TCRdb rather than the authors' analysis. The sample table holds about 400,000 distinct CDR3 sequences, of which 20% were seen once. The ten largest clones capture around 13% of the sample. CDR1 and CDR2 are drawn from the germline V gene (reference sequence): LGHDT, YNNKEL. The CDR3 holds 14 amino acids from the cysteine to the phenylalanine. Only CDR3 DNA is held: 42 bases, read in frame from base 1. Relative to germline, V is 3 bases shorter and J is 1 base shorter, with 9 bases between their ends.

Details on this clonotype: Its antigen target is currently unknown. No base quality information exists; no much larger clone differs at one position.

The receptor was isolated from a male donor with ankylosing spondylitis or in good health (not recorded which). The chain is assembled from TRBV3-1 and TRBJ1-2, with TRBD1 perhaps the D gene, on 5 matching bases. Material: blood, either unsorted or a sorted T cell fraction (not recorded which). The CDR3 amino acid sequence is: CASSHRQLNYGYTF. Here is the DNA: TGTGCCAGCAGCCACAGACAGCTTAACTATGGCTACACCTTC.